These 10 T cell receptor beta chains came from one sample sequenced in a study of T cells expressing NK-cell markers (dated by TCRdb to the early 2020s). The method behind the library was 5' RACE. Sequencing was performed on an Illumina HiSeq 2000. Reads reprocessed by TCRdb are summarized as one entry per CDR3 protein sequence, and DNA is absent. This sample's table lists approximately 380,000 distinct CDR3 sequences. The ten largest account for around 5.2% of the sample. What was sequenced was blood T cells: a sorted CD56 or NKG2C T cell subset, CD4+ or CD8+ T cells, or bulk PBMC T cells (not recorded which). These receptors came from a man aged 18-70 years in good health.

V gene TRBV2 combines with J gene TRBJ2-5; as DNA is missing, the TRBD2 call by TCRdb cannot be tested. The CDR3 length is 16 residues. Germline loops: CDR1 SNHLY, CDR2 FYNNEI. The CDR3 is CASRARRERLQETQYF.

The chain uses TRBV12-3 or TRBV12-4 and TRBJ2-3. The CDR3 consists of 14 residues. The CDR3 protein is CASSIERLADTQYF.

The V gene is TRBV6-2 or TRBV6-3, the J gene TRBJ2-5; as DNA is missing, the TRBD2 call by TCRdb cannot be tested. Germline CDR1 is MNHEY and CDR2 is SVGEGT. CDR3 size: 15 residues. The chain's CDR3 is CASSYLSGEGKTQYF.

The chain is built from TRBV5-1 and TRBJ2-2; lacking DNA, the TRBD1 call made by TCRdb goes unchecked. The germline V gene has CDR1 SGHRS and CDR2 YFSETQ. The CDR3 runs to 16 residues. The CDR3 sequence: CASSLASPRGTGELFF.

The chain carries TRBV11-3 and TRBJ2-7; lacking DNA, the TRBD1 call made by TCRdb goes unchecked. Per germline, CDR1 SGHNT and CDR2 YENEEA. This CDR3 contains 15 residues. The CDR3: CASSLEGSTGGEQYF.

The V gene is TRBV7-9, the J gene TRBJ2-7; there is no DNA to check the TCRdb D call of TRBD1. The germline V gene encodes CDR1 SEHNR and CDR2 FQNEAQ (reference sequence). CDR3 length: 14 amino acids. CDR3 region: CASSTNGDAGEQYF. Combining the CDR3 with reference TRBV7-9 and TRBJ2-7 gives the whole variable domain DTGVSQNPRHKITKRGQNVTFRCDPISEHNRLYWYRQTLGQGPEFLTYFQNEAQLEKSRLLSDRFSAERPKGSFSTLEIQRTEQGDSAMYLCASSTNGDAGEQYFGPGTRLTVT.

The chain couples TRBV6-1 to TRBJ1-5; TCRdb's D call, TRBD1, is unchecked because there is no DNA. Germline CDR1 reads MNHNS; CDR2 reads SASEGT. The CDR3 is 15 residues long. CDR3 sequence: CASSEPRGQNQPQHF.

This rearrangement joins TRBV5-1 to TRBJ2-1; the D gene TCRdb calls, TRBD1, cannot be checked with no DNA. Germline V gives CDR1 SGHRS, CDR2 YFSETQ. This CDR3 is 19 amino acids long. This CDR3 reads CASSRPDKFTGGNLNEQFF.

The rearrangement joins TRBV9 to TRBJ1-1; TCRdb calls TRBD1, which cannot be checked without DNA. This CDR3 spans 14 amino acids. The germline gives CDR1 SGDLS, CDR2 YYNGEE. The chain's CDR3 is CASSVFGAGTEAFF.

The chain carries TRBV5-1 and TRBJ2-7; TCRdb gives TRBD1 as the D gene, but with no DNA this cannot be confirmed. From germline, CDR1 is SGHRS and CDR2 YFSETQ. The CDR3 totals 16 residues. CDR3 loop: CASSFDRGRTLGEQYF. Together with reference TRBV5-1 and TRBJ2-7, the CDR3 gives the full variable domain: KAGVTQTPRYLIKTRGQQVTLSCSPISGHRSVSWYQQTPGQGLQFLFEYFSETQRNKGNFPGRFSGRQFSNSRSEMNVSTLELGDSALYLCASSFDRGRTLGEQYFGPGTRLTVT.